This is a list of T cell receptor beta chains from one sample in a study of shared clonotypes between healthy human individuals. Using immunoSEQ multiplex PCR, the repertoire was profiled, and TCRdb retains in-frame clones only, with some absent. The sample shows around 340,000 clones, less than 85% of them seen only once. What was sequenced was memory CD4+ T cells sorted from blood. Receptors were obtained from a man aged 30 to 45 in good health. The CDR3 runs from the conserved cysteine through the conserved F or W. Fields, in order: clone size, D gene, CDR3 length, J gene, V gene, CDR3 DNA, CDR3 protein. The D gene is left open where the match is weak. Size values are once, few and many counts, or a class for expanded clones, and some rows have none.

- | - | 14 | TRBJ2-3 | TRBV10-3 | TGTGCCATCACCAGGGACCTAGTGACAGATACGCAGTATTTT | CAITRDLVTDTQYF
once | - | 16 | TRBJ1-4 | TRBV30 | TGTGCCTGGAGTGTATACCCTCGTGGGGGTGGAGAAAAACTGTTTTTT | CAWSVYPRGGGEKLFF
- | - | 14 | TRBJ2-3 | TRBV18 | TGTGCCAGCTCACTCGTATTGGGCACAGATACGCAGTATTTT | CASSLVLGTDTQYF
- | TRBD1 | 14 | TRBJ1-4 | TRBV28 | TGTGCCAGCAGTCCGGGACAGGGGAATGAAAAACTGTTTTTT | CASSPGQGNEKLFF
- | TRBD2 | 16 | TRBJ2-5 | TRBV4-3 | TGCGCCAGCAGCCATCTAGCGGGAGTTGCGATGGAGACCCAGTACTTC | CASSHLAGVAMETQYF
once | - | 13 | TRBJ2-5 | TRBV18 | TGTGCCAGCTCACCAGGCTTTCAAGAGACCCAGTACTTC | CASSPGFQETQYF
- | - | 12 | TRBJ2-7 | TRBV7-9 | TGTGCCAGCACCAGACCCCCCTACGAGCAGTACTTC | CASTRPPYEQYF
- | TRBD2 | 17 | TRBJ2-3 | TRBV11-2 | TGTGCCAGCAGCCCCCGGACTAGCGGGACCGACACAGATACGCAGTATTTT | CASSPRTSGTDTDTQYF
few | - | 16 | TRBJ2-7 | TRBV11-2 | TGTGCCAGCAGCTCCCTGCGGACGGGGGGCCCCTACGAGCAGTACTTC | CASSSLRTGGPYEQYF
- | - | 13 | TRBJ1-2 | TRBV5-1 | TGCGCCAGCAGCTTAGAGACTAACTATGGCTACACCTTC | CASSLETNYGYTF
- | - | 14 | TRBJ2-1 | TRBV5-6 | TGTGCCAGCAGCTATACAGGGAGCTACAATGAGCAGTTCTTC | CASSYTGSYNEQFF
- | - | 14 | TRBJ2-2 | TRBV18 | TGTGCCAGCTCTCCTCAGGGGAACACCGGGGAGCTGTTTTTT | CASSPQGNTGELFF
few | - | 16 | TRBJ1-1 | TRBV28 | TGTGCCAGCAGCCCTTGGCCTGGACAGACGAACACTGAAGCTTTCTTT | CASSPWPGQTNTEAFF
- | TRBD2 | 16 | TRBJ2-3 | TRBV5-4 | TGTGCCAGCAGCTTCGGACTAGCGGGAGTTCAAGATACGCAGTATTTT | CASSFGLAGVQDTQYF
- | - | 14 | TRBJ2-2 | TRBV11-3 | TGTGCCAGCAGCTTTGCCTTGAACACCGGGGAGCTGTTTTTT | CASSFALNTGELFF
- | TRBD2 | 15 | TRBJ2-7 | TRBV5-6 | TGTGCCAGCAGCTTGGCTAGCGGGAGCTCCTACGAGCAGTACTTC | CASSLASGSSYEQYF
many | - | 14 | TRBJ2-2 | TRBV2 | TGTGCCAGCGTAACAGCGTCTAACACCGGGGAGCTGTTTTTT | CASVTASNTGELFF
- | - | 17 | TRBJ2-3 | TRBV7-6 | TGTGCCAGCAGCTTAGCTGGGCGTGAAGGCTGGACGAATACGCAGTATTTT | CASSLAGREGWTNTQYF